This T cell receptor beta chain was found in a study of blood T cell repertoires in COVID-19 (dated by TCRdb to 2020 to 2021). About the full investigation: Samples from collaborators originated in the United States, Italy and Spain and spanned both the acute and convalescent phases of COVID-19. The material from the prospective study consisted of cDNA or gDNA derived from T cells, B-cell-depleted T cells, or PBMCs. The dataset comprised deeply sampled blood TCRbeta repertoires from subjects exposed to, actively infected with, or recovered from COVID-19. The repertoires were made available in a free public database intended to serve as a resource for research on the immune response to SARS-CoV-2. Samples were obtained from the ongoing ImmuneRACE study (first 160 participants) and from some 1,300 subjects provided by 6 global collaborators. Nearly every sample came with metadata listing a de-identified subject ID, COVID-19 status, age in years and sex. Where available, HLA class I and class II types were obtained from metadata supplied by the sample provider rather than from assay-based typing.

Concerning this clone itself: Its antigen is not yet known. No quality values exist for individual bases; no much larger clone is one base distant.

One collaborating source in Seattle enrolled patients while the patients were actively infected and followed the patients over time throughout the course of disease. Each collaborating institution followed its own protocols to collect whole blood in K2EDTA tubes. For TCRbeta analysis, collaborator samples were shipped as frozen whole blood, as isolated PBMCs, or as DNA extracted from either sample type. The immunoSEQ Assay, a bias-controlled multiplex PCR, was used to amplify TCRbeta CDR3 regions from genomic DNA. The study's own analysis went as follows. The number of nucleated cells in each sample was estimated from the amplification of reference gene primers within the assay. Sequence reads were collapsed and filtered to measure the absolute abundance of every unique TCRbeta CDR3 rearrangement. For each sample, productive Simpson clonality was calculated by taking the square root of Simpson's diversity index across productive rearrangements. TCRdb stores this immuneACCESS table with in-frame sequences only. Part of the clones is absent; in the studies checked, under half of the shortfall reflects unresolved V genes, and no reason is known for the rest. V, J and clone size are those of that table, while D and trimming were read from the DNA. The sample data list roughly 200,000 clones, and 70% to 80% of these were observed just once. The biggest ten clones account for over 5% of the sample.

Summary of the overall study and its limitations: Clinical and demographic metadata were provided uncurated, with the amount varying by source and participant.

Trimming removed 0 bases from V and 2 bases from J; the gene matches leave 1 base unexplained. The CDR3, cysteine through phenylalanine, is 15 amino acids long. CDR3 DNA is the only sequence kept; it has 45 bases, read in frame from the first base. CDR1 and CDR2, per the germline V gene, are SGHRS and YFSETQ. The source material was peripheral blood. The chain uses TRBV5-1 and TRBJ2-5; 10 bases in between match TRBD2. This clonotype originated in a woman aged 40 to 50 with COVID-19, enrolled during active disease. Here the CDR3 is given as CASSLGTSGQETQYF. The nucleotide sequence reads TGCGCCAGCAGCTTGGGGACTAGCGGACAAGAGACCCAGTACTTC.